This TCR beta chain was captured in a study of identical twins. Study results and limitations: Modeled out-of-frame TCR alpha sharing in monozygotic twins fell below observed levels.

As concerns this clonotype: Its matching antigen is unknown.

In germline, CDR1 is SGHRS, CDR2 YFSETQ. The ends were cut back, 0 bases at V and 8 bases at J, with 8 bases in the middle. This CDR3 region has 12 residues. Template switching created a universal primer site, and the cDNA included unique molecular identifiers. TCRdb analysed the 5' RACE reads with MiXCR anew, one entry per CDR3 protein. The sample contains hundreds of thousands of distinct CDR3 sequences, 21% of which appear only once. This sample also belongs to another study, concerning T cells expressing NK-cell markers. According to that study: Several of the donors carried dominant NKG2C+ clonotypes that took up roughly 1.0-8% of their CD8+ T cells. These clonotypes also led the CD3+CD56-NKG2C+ fraction in a few donors.

The chain employs TRBV5-1 and TRBJ1-1; no firm D call. Sequencing was done on a sample of PBMCs. The sequence derives from a young woman in good health. In nucleotides, the CDR3 is TGCGCCAGCAGCTTGGTTAGGGAAGAAGCTTTCTTT. It translates to CASSLVREEAFF.